This passage covers 3 T cell receptor beta chains from one sample sequenced in a study of cytomegalovirus exposure and HLA in healthy donors. Primers: 60 Vbeta forward and 13 Jbeta reverse. TCRdb keeps only in-frame clones here, not all; method: immunoSEQ multiplex PCR. The table shows 250,000 or so clones, with 80% to 95% occurring only once. Sequencing was carried out using PBMCs. These TCRs come from a girl aged 2-15 years in good health and CMV-seronegative.

The chain combines TRBV10-3 with TRBJ1-3; TRBD1 is a possible D gene (6 bases). The V end was cut by 5 bases, the J end by 0 bases, with 11 bases between. This CDR3 contains 15 residues. Germline V gene sequence: CDR1 ENHRY, CDR2 SYGVKD. The CDR3 loop is CAISRTESSGNTIYF. The CDR3 DNA reads TGTGCCATCAGTAGGACAGAGAGCTCTGGAAACACCATATATTTT.

The chain carries TRBV27 and TRBJ1-5, with 8 bases lining up with TRBD1. V shed 8 bases, J shed 4 bases, and the junction held 10 bases outside the gene matches. There are 15 residues in the CDR3. CDR1 and CDR2 (germline): MNHEY, SMNVEV (reference sequence). The CDR3 DNA sequence: TGTGCCAGCGGCCCCGGACAGGGTGGGAATCAGCCCCAGCATTTT. Its translation is CASGPGQGGNQPQHF.

The rearrangement uses TRBV6-5 and TRBJ2-7; D might be TRBD2 (5 bases). This CDR3 spans 14 amino acids. V was cut by 6 bases and J by 7 bases, with 19 bases left in between. Germline CDR1 MNHEY, CDR2 SVGAGI. The CDR3 spells CASRGSGARGEQYF. For the CDR3, the DNA is TGTGCCAGCAGAGGAAGCGGAGCCCGTGGGGAGCAGTACTTC.